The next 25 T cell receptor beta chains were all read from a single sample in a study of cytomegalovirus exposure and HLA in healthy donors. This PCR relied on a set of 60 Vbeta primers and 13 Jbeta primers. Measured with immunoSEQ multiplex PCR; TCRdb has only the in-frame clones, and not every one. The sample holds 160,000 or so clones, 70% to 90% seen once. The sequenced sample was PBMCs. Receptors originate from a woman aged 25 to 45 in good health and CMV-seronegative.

CDR3 residues: CASSLGQGFNEQFF. CDR3 DNA: TGTGCCAGCAGTTTGGGACAGGGGTTCAATGAGCAGTTCTTC. This rearrangement joins TRBV27 to TRBJ2-1; 10 bases fit TRBD1. Trimming at V came to 3 bases and at J to 6 bases, leaving 2 bases not matched to a gene. The germline V gene has CDR1 MNHEY and CDR2 SMNVEV (reference sequence). The CDR3 totals 14 residues.

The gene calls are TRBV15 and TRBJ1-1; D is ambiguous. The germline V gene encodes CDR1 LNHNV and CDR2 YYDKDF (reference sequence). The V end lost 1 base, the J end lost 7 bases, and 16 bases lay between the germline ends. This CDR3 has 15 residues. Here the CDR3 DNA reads TGTGCCACCAGCAGAGCCTCGGGAGGAAGAGGTGAAGCTTTCTTT. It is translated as CATSRASGGRGEAFF.

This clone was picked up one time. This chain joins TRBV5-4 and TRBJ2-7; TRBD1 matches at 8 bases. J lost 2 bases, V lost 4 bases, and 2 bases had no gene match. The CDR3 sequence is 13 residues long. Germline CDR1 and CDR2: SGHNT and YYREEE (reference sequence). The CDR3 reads CASSKDRAYEQYF. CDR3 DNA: TGTGCCAGCAGCAAGGACAGGGCCTACGAGCAGTACTTC.

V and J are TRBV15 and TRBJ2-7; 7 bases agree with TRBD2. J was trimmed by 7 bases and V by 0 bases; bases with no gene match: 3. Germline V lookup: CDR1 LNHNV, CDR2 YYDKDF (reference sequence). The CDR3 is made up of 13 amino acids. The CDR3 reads CATSRDMGGEQYF. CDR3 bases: TGTGCCACCAGCAGAGATATGGGGGGGGAGCAGTACTTC.

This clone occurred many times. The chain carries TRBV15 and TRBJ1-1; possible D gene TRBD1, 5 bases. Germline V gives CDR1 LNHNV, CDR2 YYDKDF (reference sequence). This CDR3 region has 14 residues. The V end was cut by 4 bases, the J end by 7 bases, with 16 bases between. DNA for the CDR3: TGTGCCACCAGCACAAGGGCCGGGGGAGATGAAGCTTTCTTT. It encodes CATSTRAGGDEAFF.

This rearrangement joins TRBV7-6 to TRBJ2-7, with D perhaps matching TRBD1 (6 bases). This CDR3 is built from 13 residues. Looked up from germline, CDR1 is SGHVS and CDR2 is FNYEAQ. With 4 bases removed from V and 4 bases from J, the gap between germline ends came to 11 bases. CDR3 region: CASSSGTLYEQYF. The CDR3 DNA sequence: TGTGCCAGCAGCTCCGGGACACTGTACGAGCAGTACTTC.

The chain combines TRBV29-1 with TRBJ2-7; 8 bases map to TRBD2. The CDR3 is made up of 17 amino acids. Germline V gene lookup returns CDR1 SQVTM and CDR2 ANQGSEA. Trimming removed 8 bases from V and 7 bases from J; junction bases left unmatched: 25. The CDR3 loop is CSFGTGLGLAGYGEQYF. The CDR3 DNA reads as TGCAGCTTCGGAACGGGACTGGGGCTAGCGGGCTACGGAGAGCAGTACTTC.

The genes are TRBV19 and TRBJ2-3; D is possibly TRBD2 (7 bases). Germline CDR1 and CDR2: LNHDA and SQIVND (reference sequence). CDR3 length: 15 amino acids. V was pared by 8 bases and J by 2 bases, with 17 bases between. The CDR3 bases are TGTGCCAGTGGGGAGGGCGGGGGCATCACAGATACGCAGTATTTT. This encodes CASGEGGGITDTQYF.

The CDR3 is CATGGDSRSGNTIYF. The CDR3 nucleotides read TGTGCCACCGGGGGTGATTCTCGATCTGGAAACACCATATATTTT. This chain connects TRBV10-3 to TRBJ1-3; perhaps TRBD1 as D (5 bases). Germline loops: CDR1 ENHRY, CDR2 SYGVKD. The V and J ends lost 10 bases and 1 base respectively, with 17 bases between them. CDR3 length: 15 amino acids.

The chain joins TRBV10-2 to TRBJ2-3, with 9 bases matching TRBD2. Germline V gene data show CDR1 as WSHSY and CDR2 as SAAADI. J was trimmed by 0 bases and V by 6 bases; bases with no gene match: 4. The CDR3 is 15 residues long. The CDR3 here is CASRRLAVSTDTQYF. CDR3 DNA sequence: TGCGCCAGCAGGAGACTAGCGGTTAGCACAGATACGCAGTATTTT.

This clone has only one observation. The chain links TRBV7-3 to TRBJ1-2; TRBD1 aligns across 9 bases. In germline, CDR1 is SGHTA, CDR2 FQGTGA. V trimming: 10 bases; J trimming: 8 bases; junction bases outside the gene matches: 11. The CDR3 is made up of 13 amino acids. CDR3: CATQDPGQGGYTF. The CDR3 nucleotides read TGTGCCACCCAAGATCCGGGACAGGGCGGCTACACCTTC.

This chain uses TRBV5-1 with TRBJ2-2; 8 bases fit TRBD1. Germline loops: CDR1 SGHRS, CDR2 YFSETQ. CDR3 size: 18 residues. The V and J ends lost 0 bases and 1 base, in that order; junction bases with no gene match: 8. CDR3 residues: CASSLAPPGTGNTGELFF. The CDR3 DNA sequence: TGCGCCAGCAGCTTGGCTCCCCCGGGGACAGGGAACACCGGGGAGCTGTTTTTT.

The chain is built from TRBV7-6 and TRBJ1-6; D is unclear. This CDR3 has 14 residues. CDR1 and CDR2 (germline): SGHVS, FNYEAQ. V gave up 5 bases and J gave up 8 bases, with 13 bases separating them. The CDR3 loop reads CASSPRSGDSPLHF. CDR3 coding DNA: TGTGCCAGCAGCCCCCGAAGCGGAGATTCACCCCTCCACTTT.

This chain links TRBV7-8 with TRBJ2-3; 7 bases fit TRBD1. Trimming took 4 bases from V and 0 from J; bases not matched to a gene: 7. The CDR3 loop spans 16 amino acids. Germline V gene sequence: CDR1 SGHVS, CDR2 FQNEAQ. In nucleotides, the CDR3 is TGTGCCAGCAGCTCCCGACAGGGTTTGAGCACAGATACGCAGTATTTT. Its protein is CASSSRQGLSTDTQYF.

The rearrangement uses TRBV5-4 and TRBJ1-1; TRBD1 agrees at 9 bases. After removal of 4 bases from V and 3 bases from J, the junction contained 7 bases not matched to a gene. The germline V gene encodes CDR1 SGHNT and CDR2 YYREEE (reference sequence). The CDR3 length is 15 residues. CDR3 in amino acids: CASSHATGGDTEAFF. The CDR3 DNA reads TGTGCCAGCAGCCACGCTACAGGGGGCGACACTGAAGCTTTCTTT.

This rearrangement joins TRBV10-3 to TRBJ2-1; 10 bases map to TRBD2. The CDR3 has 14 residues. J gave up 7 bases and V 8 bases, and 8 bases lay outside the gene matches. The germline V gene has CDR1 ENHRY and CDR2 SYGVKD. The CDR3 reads CAISSAGGPNEQFF. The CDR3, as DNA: TGTGCCATCTCCTCAGCGGGAGGGCCAAATGAGCAGTTCTTC.

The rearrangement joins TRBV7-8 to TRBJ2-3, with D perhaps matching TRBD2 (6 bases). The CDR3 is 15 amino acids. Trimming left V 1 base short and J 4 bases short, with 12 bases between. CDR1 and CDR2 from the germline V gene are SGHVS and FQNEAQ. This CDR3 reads CASSLERVVADTQYF. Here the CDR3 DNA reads TGTGCCAGCAGCTTAGAGCGGGTCGTTGCAGATACGCAGTATTTT. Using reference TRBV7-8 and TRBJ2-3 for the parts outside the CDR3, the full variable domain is GAGVSQSPRYKVAKRGQDVALRCDPISGHVSLFWYQQALGQGPEFLTYFQNEAQLDKSGLPSDRFFAERPEGSVSTLKIQRTQQEDSAVYLCASSLERVVADTQYFGPGTRLTVL.

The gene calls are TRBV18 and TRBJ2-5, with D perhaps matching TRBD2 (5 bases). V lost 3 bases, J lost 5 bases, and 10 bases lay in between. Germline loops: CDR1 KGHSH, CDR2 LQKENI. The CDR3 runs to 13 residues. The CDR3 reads CASSPLGGETQYF. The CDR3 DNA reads TGTGCCAGCTCACCCTTGGGCGGGGAGACCCAGTACTTC.

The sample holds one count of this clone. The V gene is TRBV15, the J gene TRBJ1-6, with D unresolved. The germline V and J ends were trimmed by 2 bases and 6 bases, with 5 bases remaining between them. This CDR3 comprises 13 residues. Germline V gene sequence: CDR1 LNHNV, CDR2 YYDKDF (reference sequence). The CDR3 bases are TGTGCCACCAGCAGACAGTCTAATTCACCCCTCCACTTT. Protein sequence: CATSRQSNSPLHF.

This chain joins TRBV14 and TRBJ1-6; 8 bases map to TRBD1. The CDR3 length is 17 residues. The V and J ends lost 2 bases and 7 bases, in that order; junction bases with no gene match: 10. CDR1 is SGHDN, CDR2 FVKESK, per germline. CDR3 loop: CASSQLTGELVNSPLHF. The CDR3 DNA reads TGTGCCAGCAGCCAATTGACAGGGGAATTAGTCAATTCACCCCTCCACTTT.

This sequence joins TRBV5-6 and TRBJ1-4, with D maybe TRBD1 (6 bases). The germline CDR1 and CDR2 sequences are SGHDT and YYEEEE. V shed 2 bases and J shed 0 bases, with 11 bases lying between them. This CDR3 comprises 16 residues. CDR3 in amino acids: CASSFLRQATNEKLFF. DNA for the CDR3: TGTGCCAGCAGCTTCCTCAGACAGGCAACTAATGAAAAACTGTTTTTT.

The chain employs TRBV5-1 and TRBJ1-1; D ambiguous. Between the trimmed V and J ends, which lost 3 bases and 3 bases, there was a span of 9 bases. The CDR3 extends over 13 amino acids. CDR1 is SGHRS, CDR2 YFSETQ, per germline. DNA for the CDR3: TGCGCCAGCAGCTCCCTAGTGGACACTGAAGCTTTCTTT. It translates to CASSSLVDTEAFF.

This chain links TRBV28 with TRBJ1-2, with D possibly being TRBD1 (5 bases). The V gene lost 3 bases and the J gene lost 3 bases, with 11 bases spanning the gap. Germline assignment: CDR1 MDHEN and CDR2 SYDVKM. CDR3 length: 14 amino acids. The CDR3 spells CASSLRGGHYGYTF. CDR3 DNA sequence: TGTGCCAGCAGTTTGCGGGGCGGACACTATGGCTACACCTTC.

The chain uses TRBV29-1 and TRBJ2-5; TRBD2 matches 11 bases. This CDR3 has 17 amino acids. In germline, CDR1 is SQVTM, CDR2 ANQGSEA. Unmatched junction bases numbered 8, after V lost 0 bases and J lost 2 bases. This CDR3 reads CSVEDFGLAGGQETQYF. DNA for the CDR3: TGCAGCGTTGAAGATTTTGGGCTAGCGGGGGGTCAAGAGACCCAGTACTTC.

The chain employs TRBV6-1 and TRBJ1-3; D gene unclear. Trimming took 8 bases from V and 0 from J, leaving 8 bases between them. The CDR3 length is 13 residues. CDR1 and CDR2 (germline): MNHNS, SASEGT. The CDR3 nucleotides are TGTGCCAGCGAACAGAGCTCTGGAAACACCATATATTTT. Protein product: CASEQSSGNTIYF.